The rows below give T cell receptor beta chains drawn from one sample of a study of early T cells in non-severe SARS-CoV-2 infection. A single record per CDR3 protein comes from TCRdb applying MiXCR to the 5' RACE reads. Counted here are approximately 70,000 distinct CDR3 sequences, 10% to 15% occurring once; the ten biggest clones make up around 5.8%. Sequenced input: whole blood. All receptors come from an adult who was a healthcare worker with PCR-confirmed SARS-CoV-2 infection or an uninfected control (not recorded which). Each CDR3 is given with its conserved first and last residue. D genes are given only for firm matches. Where a row states a size, it is once, few, many or the class of an expanded clone; other rows omit it.

d_call j_call clone_size v_call cdr3_nt cdr3_aa
- TRBJ2-7 - TRBV28 TGTGCCAGCAGTTTCCCGGGAAACGAGCAGTACTTC CASSFPGNEQYF
TRBD2 TRBJ2-6 many TRBV12-3/TRBV12-4 TGTGCCAGCAGCGCCGGGACTACCTCTGGGGCCAACGTCCTGACTTTC CASSAGTTSGANVLTF
TRBD2 TRBJ2-1 many TRBV20-1 TGCAGTGCTACCCGGCGGGAGGGATCATTCTCCTACAATGAGCAGTTCTTC CSATRREGSFSYNEQFF
TRBD1 TRBJ2-1 many TRBV6-2/TRBV6-3 TGTGCCAGCAGGGACAGGGAGACGGCCAATGAGCAGTTCTTC CASRDRETANEQFF
- TRBJ2-7 few TRBV7-2 TGTGCCAGCAGCTTATTGCTGGAGGAGCAGTACTTC CASSLLLEEQYF
TRBD1 TRBJ2-1 - TRBV20-1 TGCAGTGCTAGAGATCTCGACAGGGGTTCCTACAATGAGCAGTCCTTC CSARDLDRGSYNEQSF
- TRBJ1-2 many TRBV20-1 TGCAGTGCGAAAAACCCCGGCGTCCCTGGCTACACCTTC CSAKNPGVPGYTF
- TRBJ2-1 - TRBV19 TGTGCCAGTAGTAGAAGAGAGGGGGGTAGTAACAATGAGCAGTTCTTC CASSRREGGSNNEQFF
TRBD2 TRBJ2-7 many TRBV7-2 TGTGCCAGCAGCCCCGGGGGAGCGGGAAACTACGAGCAGTACTTC CASSPGGAGNYEQYF
- TRBJ1-3 many TRBV2 TGTGCCAGCAGAACGGACTCTGGAAACACCATATATTTT CASRTDSGNTIYF
- TRBJ2-1 many TRBV20-1 TGCAGTGCTAGGCCGTGGGGGGGCCAGCAGTTCTTC CSARPWGGQQFF
TRBD2 TRBJ2-3 many TRBV11-2 TGTGCCAGCAGCTTACTTGGGGCTAGCGGGGCCTCCACAGATACGCAGTATTTT CASSLLGASGASTDTQYF
TRBD2 TRBJ2-1 many TRBV9 TGTGCCAGCAGCGTAGCCAATGCCTTAGCGGGAGTAACGATTTCCTACAGTGAGCAGTTCTTC CASSVANALAGVTISYSEQFF
- TRBJ1-4 - TRBV6-2/TRBV6-3 TGTGCCAGCACCGACCCCGCAGGGAAAGAAAAACTGTTTTTT CASTDPAGKEKLFF
- TRBJ2-7 many TRBV29-1 TGCAGCGTTGCAGATACCTACGAGCAGTACTTC CSVADTYEQYF
- TRBJ2-5 - TRBV7-2 TGTGCCAGCAGCTGGGGGGTAGAGACCCAGTACTTC CASSWGVETQYF
- TRBJ2-3 - TRBV20-1 TGCAGTGCTAGAGAACGAGTCTCCACTTTAAGGGATACGCAGTATTTT CSARERVSTLRDTQYF
TRBD1 TRBJ2-2 - TRBV3-1 TGTGCCAGCAGCCAATCGGACAGGGCCGGCACCGGGGAGCTGTTTTTT CASSQSDRAGTGELFF
- TRBJ2-3 few TRBV24-1 TGTGCCACCAGTGATGGGGGTCGACGGATCATCACAGATACGCAGTATTTT CATSDGGRRIITDTQYF
- TRBJ2-2 - TRBV9 TGTGCCAGCAGCGTAAGGTCAGCGAACACCGGGGAGCTGTTTTTT CASSVRSANTGELFF
TRBD1 TRBJ1-1 many TRBV7-3 TGTGCCAGCAGCTCTAACCCGGACAGGGAAGCTTTCTTT CASSSNPDREAFF
- TRBJ1-1 many TRBV24-1 TGTGCCACCAGTAACACAGGGAACACTGAAGCTTTCTTT CATSNTGNTEAFF
- TRBJ1-5 few TRBV5-1 TGCGCCAGCAGCAAGGACGGGGTCAATCAGCCCCAGCATTTT CASSKDGVNQPQHF
TRBD1 TRBJ1-2 few TRBV7-9 TGTGCCAGCAGCCCCTTAGGGGGCAGAGGAGGGAACTATGGCTACACCTTC CASSPLGGRGGNYGYTF
- TRBJ2-7 - TRBV5-1 TGCGCCAGCAGCACCGGGTATACCGAGCAGTACTTC CASSTGYTEQYF
TRBD2 TRBJ2-5 many TRBV10-3 TGTGCCATCAGGACCCCGGGACTAGCGGGAGTAGAGACCCAGTACTTC CAIRTPGLAGVETQYF
TRBD1 TRBJ1-2 - TRBV3-1 TGTGCCAGCAGCCCATCCCGGACAGGGACTCGCTACACCTTC CASSPSRTGTRYTF
TRBD1 TRBJ2-1 - TRBV29-1 TGCAGCGCCAAACAGGGGGATCCACAGTTCTTC CSAKQGDPQFF
- TRBJ2-7 few TRBV7-9 TGTGCCAGCAGCTTAGGCACATACGAGCAGTACTTC CASSLGTYEQYF
TRBD2 TRBJ2-7 many TRBV5-1 TGCGCCAGCAGCGGAGGACTAGCGGCGGTTAACGAGCAGTACTTC CASSGGLAAVNEQYF
- TRBJ2-7 many TRBV20-1 TGCAGTGCTGGGGAACCGGGTACCTACGAGCAGTACTTC CSAGEPGTYEQYF
- TRBJ1-1 - TRBV5-6 TGTGCCAGCAGTTCGAGTATGAACACTGAAGCTTTCTTT CASSSSMNTEAFF
- TRBJ1-1 few TRBV12-5 TGTGCTAGTGGTTTAGACACCAACACTGAAGCTTTCTTT CASGLDTNTEAFF
TRBD1 TRBJ1-1 - TRBV11-3 TGTGCCAGCAGCTCATCCGGGACAGGGAATGATTGGACTGAAGCTTTCTTT CASSSSGTGNDWTEAFF
- TRBJ2-7 few TRBV11-2 TGTGCCAGCAGCCCCTCCCAGTCCGAGCAGTACTTC CASSPSQSEQYF
- TRBJ2-6 few TRBV5-1 TGCGCCAGCAGCCAACAGGGCGTTAGCTCTGGGGCCAACGTCCTGACTTTC CASSQQGVSSGANVLTF
- TRBJ2-4 many TRBV19 TGTGCCAGTAGTATACGGGGACACATTCAGTACTTC CASSIRGHIQYF
- TRBJ2-3 - TRBV6-2/TRBV6-3 TGTGCCAGCAGTCGAGGGGGACCAGGGGTGGATACGCAGTATTTT CASSRGGPGVDTQYF
- TRBJ2-7 many TRBV3-1 TGTGCCAGCAGCCAGTCCACAACCTCCTACGAGCAGTACTTC CASSQSTTSYEQYF
- TRBJ1-1 many TRBV6-6 TGTGCCAGCAGTTTCCAGGGAAACACTGAAGCTTTCTTT CASSFQGNTEAFF
- TRBJ1-2 few TRBV11-2 TGTGCCAGCAGCCCGACGGTGAAGGGGGACTATGGCTACACCTTC CASSPTVKGDYGYTF
- TRBJ1-2 many TRBV20-1 TGCAGTGCCCCTCCCAGACTAGGGGGTGGCTACACCTTC CSAPPRLGGGYTF
- TRBJ1-1 many TRBV30 TGTGCCTGGAGTTGGTCAGGGAACACTGAAGCTTTCTTT CAWSWSGNTEAFF
TRBD1 TRBJ2-7 many TRBV13 TGTGCCAGCAGCCCCCCGGGGACAGGGGGCGACGAGCAGTACTTC CASSPPGTGGDEQYF
- TRBJ2-3 - TRBV29-1 TGCAGCGTTGACGACGGAAGAGATACGCAGTATTTT CSVDDGRDTQYF
- TRBJ2-2 many TRBV6-2/TRBV6-3 TGTGCCAGCTCGGTGGAGACGAACACCGGGGAGCTGTTTTTT CASSVETNTGELFF
- TRBJ2-5 many TRBV20-1 TGCAGTGCTAGAGATTTCGTCCGGGGCACCTCCCAAGAGACCCAGTACTTC CSARDFVRGTSQETQYF
- TRBJ2-2 many TRBV10-2 TGCGCCAGCGCCCATCGGGTAGCAAACACCGGGGAGCTGTTTTTT CASAHRVANTGELFF
- TRBJ1-6 few TRBV12-5 TGTGCTAGTGGTTTAGGGGCAGGAGCACCCCTCCACTTT CASGLGAGAPLHF
- TRBJ1-4 many TRBV4-1 TGCGCCAGCAGCCAAAGCCCAGCCTTAACTAATGAAAAACTGTTTTTT CASSQSPALTNEKLFF
- TRBJ2-1 few TRBV10-3 TGTGCCAACAGGACTAAACACAATGAGCAGTTCTTC CANRTKHNEQFF
TRBD1 TRBJ2-5 - TRBV29-1 TGCAGCGTAGGACAGGGGCCAGAGACCCAGTACTTC CSVGQGPETQYF
- TRBJ2-3 - TRBV20-1 TGCAGTGCTAGTACAGGGTTTCTGTCCCCAGATACGCAGTATTTT CSASTGFLSPDTQYF
- TRBJ2-3 - TRBV12-3/TRBV12-4 TGTGCCAGCAGTTTGGGCGTCGATACGCAGTATTTT CASSLGVDTQYF
- TRBJ2-5 many TRBV20-1 TGCAGTGCTGCACGGGGAACCCGGATCCAGTACTTC CSAARGTRIQYF